A selection of T cell receptor beta chains follows, all from one sample in a study of cytomegalovirus exposure and HLA in healthy donors. Assay used: immunoSEQ multiplex PCR; TCRdb lists only in-frame clones, some missing. The table records about 130,000 clones, about 66% of them present only once. Sequencing was done on a sample of PBMCs. These receptors came from a human donor in good health. The CDR3 runs from the conserved cysteine through the conserved F or W. D genes are given only for firm matches.

v_gene: TRBV6-1; j_gene: TRBJ2-7; d_gene: .; CDR3aa: CASRKSAYEQYF
v_gene: TRBV7-3; j_gene: TRBJ2-1; d_gene: TRBD1; CDR3aa: CASSLGTGSYNEQFF
v_gene: TRBV10-3; j_gene: TRBJ2-7; d_gene: .; CDR3aa: CAISEGASYEQYF
v_gene: TRBV11-3; j_gene: TRBJ1-3; d_gene: .; CDR3aa: CASTPASPERGNTIYF
v_gene: TRBV10-3; j_gene: TRBJ2-5; d_gene: TRBD1; CDR3aa: CAIRGQGETQYF
v_gene: TRBV27; j_gene: TRBJ2-5; d_gene: TRBD1; CDR3aa: CASSSGQEDYQETQYF
v_gene: TRBV9; j_gene: TRBJ1-2; d_gene: TRBD1; CDR3aa: CASSDRTGLDYGYTF
v_gene: TRBV7-2; j_gene: TRBJ2-7; d_gene: .; CDR3aa: CASSEGQSSYEQYF
v_gene: TRBV7-6; j_gene: TRBJ2-7; d_gene: .; CDR3aa: CASSSRDFSYEQYF
v_gene: TRBV13; j_gene: TRBJ2-2; d_gene: .; CDR3aa: CASSLGMQGGSTGELFF
v_gene: TRBV18; j_gene: TRBJ2-5; d_gene: .; CDR3aa: CASSPAGRAQETQYF